The clone carrying this T cell receptor beta chain showed up just a few times. The antigen is undetermined. The source of the sample is a study of beta chain features in type 1 diabetes. Every bit of the isolated RNA underwent reverse transcription, so sequencing read expressed TCRB transcripts. Here immunoSEQ multiplex PCR was the method, and the copy in TCRdb shows in-frame clones only, minus some. The sample holds 150,000 to 180,000 clones; under 13% are singletons and the top ten take roughly 0.45%. Staining for CD45RO/CCR7/CD25/CD127/CD95/CD27 allowed sorting of CD4+ naive, central memory, regulatory and stem cell-like memory cells. Findings and limits, study-wide: Sampled from patients, naive, central memory and Treg TCRB repertoires appeared more similar than those sampled from healthy donors. Researchers report that Type 1 diabetes patients had moderately but significantly shorter TCRB CDR3s across all four CD4+ subsets. Whether HLA type affects TCRB rearrangement stayed undetermined in the present work. VDJ junctions in type 1 diabetes patients carried more deletions and fewer insertions.

The trim removed 3 bases at V and 5 bases at J, leaving 4 bases unmatched. This CDR3 spans 14 amino acids. Germline assignment: CDR1 SEHNR and CDR2 FQNEAQ (reference sequence). The chain uses TRBV7-9 and TRBJ2-5, with 9 bases matching TRBD1. The origin of this receptor is a man aged 25 to 40 with type 1 diabetes. Sequencing used central memory CD4+ T cells from blood. The CDR3 spells CASSFGTGHETQYF. CDR3 DNA sequence: TGTGCCAGCAGCTTCGGGACAGGGCATGAGACCCAGTACTTC.